This T cell receptor (beta chain) was recorded in a study of beta chain features in type 1 diabetes. Study-wide background: Patients did not differ from healthy donors in age, gender or cell yield. Study-level points and caveats: In all four CD4+ subsets, TCRB CDR3 length was significantly, moderately reduced in type 1 diabetes. It was among patients, rather than healthy donors, that naive, central memory and Treg TCRB repertoires appeared more similar. Junctions at VDJ sites from type 1 diabetes patients had fewer insertions and more deletions.

All sorted populations exceeded 95% purity. Expressed TCRB transcripts got sequenced, as all isolated RNA was reverse transcribed. Assay used: immunoSEQ multiplex PCR; TCRdb lists only in-frame clones, some missing. Of about 700,000 clones detected, roughly 13% appear once; the ten largest clones hold about 0.02%. A remark on this clone: Its antigen remains unidentified.

The receptor comes from a man aged 18 to 29 with type 1 diabetes. Sequencing was performed on naive CD4+ T cells from blood.

CDR3 loop: CASSLLRGGPVTDTQYF. The CDR3, as DNA: TGTGCCAGCAGCTTGCTGAGGGGGGGGCCTGTAACAGATACGCAGTATTTT. The V gene is TRBV7-2, the J gene TRBJ2-3, with D tentatively TRBD2 (7 bases). This CDR3 is built from 17 residues. Germline CDR1 SGHTA, CDR2 FQGNSA. V was clipped by 3 bases and J by 3 bases, with 19 bases between them.